This T cell receptor beta chain was sequenced for a study of T-cell memory formation after mild COVID-19. Study findings and constraints: Among contracting clones, CD4+ were mainly CM/EM and CD8+ enriched in EMRA. Clones contracting across day 15 to 85 had a balanced CD4/CD8 profile; later expanding clones leaned CD4+. In pre-infection memory, a portion of responding clones appeared, which suggested that cross-reactive memory joined.

The junction had 4 bases not matched to a gene; V was cut back by 0 bases and J by 7 bases. CDR1 and CDR2 from the germline V gene are LGHNA and YSLEER. The CDR3 is 15 amino acids. TCRdb redid the calling of the 5' RACE reads with MiXCR, one entry per CDR3 protein. The table shows 500,000 to 600,000 distinct CDR3 sequences, with roughly 18% occurring only once. A remark on this clonotype: Its antigen is unknown.

The sequenced sample consisted of PBMCs or a T cell subset sorted from them (not recorded which). V is TRBV4-3 and J is TRBJ1-2; 11 positions agree with TRBD1. The receptor's source is an adult woman who had mild COVID-19 (a few samples of this study predate the infection). Cell type and time point are not known. The CDR3 region is CASSQDGQGAVGYTF. The CDR3 DNA sequence: TGCGCCAGCAGCCAAGATGGACAGGGGGCAGTTGGCTACACCTTC.